Presented here are 18 T cell receptor beta chains from one specimen sequenced in a study of long-term antiretroviral therapy in people with HIV (dated by TCRdb to between 2020 and 2023). The immunoSEQ hsTCRB v3.0 assay was used at survey level resolution for TRB variable region sequencing. TCRdb took this table from immuneACCESS and kept in-frame rearrangements with V and J called. Such tables lack part of the clones; where checked against another copy, unresolved V genes explain under half of the gap, and the rest is unexplained. This sample gives over 25,000 clones in total; 90% of them show up just once. The ten largest make up 8.3% of the sample. Here the sequenced sample was unsorted PBMCs, taken 3.2 years before starting antiretroviral therapy. These receptor sequences come from a man in his fifties or sixties with HIV.

The chain is built from TRBV6-1 and TRBJ1-1; D is unresolved. V lost 2 bases and J 1 base, leaving 5 bases between the germline ends. Germline V gene data show CDR1 as MNHNS and CDR2 as SASEGT. This CDR3 is built from 13 residues. As DNA, the CDR3 is TGTGCCAGCAGTGAAAAAGGGAACACTGAAGCTTTCTTT. Translated: CASSEKGNTEAFF.

The V and J genes are TRBV7-8 and TRBJ1-5, with TRBD1 as a possible D gene (5 bases). Trimming left V 4 bases short and J 0 bases short, with 13 bases between. Germline assignment: CDR1 SGHVS and CDR2 FQNEAQ. This CDR3 region has 16 residues. For the CDR3, the DNA is TGTGCCAGCAGCTCCCATAGGACACTTAGCAATCAGCCCCAGCATTTT. It yields the protein CASSSHRTLSNQPQHF.

V gene TRBV5-6 combines with J gene TRBJ2-7; D gene unclear. The V and J ends lost 4 bases and 6 bases respectively, with 14 bases between them. Germline V CDR1 and CDR2: SGHDT, YYEEEE. This CDR3 region has 13 residues. CDR3 sequence (DNA): TGTGCCAGCAGCCCCCCGGATGGCGTCGAGCAGTACTTC. Translation gives CASSPPDGVEQYF.

The chain couples TRBV5-1 to TRBJ2-3; no firm D call. The CDR3 totals 12 residues. V was shortened by 0 bases and J by 4 bases, with 3 bases between the two germline ends. CDR1 and CDR2 (germline): SGHRS, YFSETQ. As DNA, the CDR3 is TGCGCCAGCAGCTTGGTCCCAGATACGCAGTATTTT. It yields the protein CASSLVPDTQYF.

The rearrangement links TRBV6-6 to TRBJ2-7, with TRBD2 matching over 9 bases. Trimming took 6 bases from V and 5 from J; bases not matched to a gene: 11. This CDR3 is built from 15 residues. The germline CDR1 and CDR2 sequences are MNHNY and SVGAGI (reference sequence). Written as DNA, the CDR3 is TGTGCCAGCAGGCGTGACGGGACTAGCTTCCACGAGCAGTACTTC. Protein product: CASRRDGTSFHEQYF.

The rearrangement joins TRBV18 to TRBJ2-6; D might be TRBD1 (5 bases). The V end was cut by 4 bases, the J end by 1 base, with 8 bases between. The CDR3 contains 15 residues. Germline CDR1 and CDR2: KGHSH and LQKENI. CDR3 coding DNA: TGTGCCAGCTCACTTCAGGGATCTGGGGCCAACGTCCTGACTTTC. The encoded protein is CASSLQGSGANVLTF.

The V call is TRBV5-1, the J call TRBJ2-6, with D perhaps assigned TRBD1 or TRBD2 (5 bases each). Trimming removed 2 bases from V and 0 bases from J, with 15 bases in between. Germline-derived CDR1 and CDR2 are SGHRS and YFSETQ. The CDR3 has 18 amino acids. CDR3 loop: CASSFLSGRGSGANVLTF. The CDR3 coding sequence is TGCGCCAGCAGCTTTCTCTCGGGGCGAGGCTCTGGGGCCAACGTCCTGACTTTC.

The V and J genes are TRBV18 and TRBJ2-7; 7 bases line up with TRBD2. Germline CDR1 is KGHSH and CDR2 is LQKENI. The ends lost 0 bases at V and 3 bases at J; junction bases unmatched: 5. The CDR3 sequence is 15 residues long. The CDR3 sequence is CASSPPAREYYEQYF. In DNA form, the CDR3 reads TGTGCCAGCTCACCACCGGCGCGGGAGTACTACGAGCAGTACTTC.

This chain connects TRBV5-4 to TRBJ2-2, with TRBD2 matching over 16 bases. CDR3 size: 17 residues. Germline V CDR1 and CDR2: SGHNT, YYREEE (reference sequence). Trimming cost V 4 bases and J 5 bases; bases outside gene matches: 5. Written as DNA, the CDR3 is TGTGCCAGCAGCCCGGGGGGACTAGCGGGAGGGACCGGGGAGCTGTTTTTT. It encodes CASSPGGLAGGTGELFF.

The V and J genes are TRBV19 and TRBJ1-2; tentative D call: TRBD1 (6 bases). Germline V gene sequence: CDR1 LNHDA, CDR2 SQIVND (reference sequence). The CDR3 runs 14 residues. With 1 base removed from V and 4 bases from J, the gap between germline ends came to 10 bases. DNA for the CDR3: TGTGCCAGTAGTATAGCAGGGGACGCCTATGGCTACACCTTC. This encodes CASSIAGDAYGYTF.

The gene calls are TRBV9 and TRBJ2-7, with D possibly called TRBD1 or TRBD2 (5 bases each). Trimming cost V 0 bases and J 2 bases, with 12 bases left between them. The CDR3 covers 15 residues. Germline CDR1 reads SGDLS; CDR2 reads YYNGEE. CDR3 nucleotides: TGTGCCAGCAGCGTAGCTTATGGGACCCCCTACGAGCAGTACTTC. Residues: CASSVAYGTPYEQYF.

The chain links TRBV5-1 to TRBJ1-1, with D hard to call. Trimming cost V 0 bases and J 9 bases, with 12 bases left between them. Germline values: CDR1 SGHRS, CDR2 YFSETQ. This CDR3 has 13 residues. The CDR3 bases are TGCGCCAGCAGCTTGGGTCAGGATGTTAAAGCTTTCTTT. Translation gives CASSLGQDVKAFF.

The chain couples TRBV11-2 to TRBJ1-2; D perhaps matches TRBD1 (5 bases). The CDR3 spans 13 residues. Trimming stripped 5 bases from V and 6 bases from J, with 13 bases between. Germline CDR1 reads SGHAT; CDR2 reads FQNNGV. CDR3 in amino acids: CASSGTAWDGYTF. The CDR3 DNA follows: TGTGCCAGCAGCGGGACGGCCTGGGATGGCTACACCTTC. The whole variable domain, remainder taken from reference TRBV11-2 and TRBJ1-2, is EAGVAQSPRYKIIEKRQSVAFWCNPISGHATLYWYQQILGQGPKLLIQFQNNGVVDDSQLPKDRFSAERLKGVDSTLKIQPAKLEDSAVYLCASSGTAWDGYTFGSGTRLTVV.

This chain uses TRBV9 with TRBJ2-7; perhaps D is TRBD1 or TRBD2 (5 bases each). The V and J ends lost 4 bases and 3 bases respectively, with 11 bases between them. From germline, CDR1 is SGDLS and CDR2 YYNGEE. This CDR3 comprises 13 residues. The CDR3 DNA follows: TGTGCCAGCAGCCCCGGGACGGTCTACGAGCAGTACTTC. Its protein product is CASSPGTVYEQYF. Full variable domain (remainder filled in from reference TRBV9 and TRBJ2-7): DSGVTQTPKHLITATGQRVTLRCSPRSGDLSVYWYQQSLDQGLQFLIQYYNGEERAKGNILERFSAQQFPDLHSELNLSSLELGDSALYFCASSPGTVYEQYFGPGTRLTVT.

The chain uses TRBV12-5 and TRBJ1-1, with 12 bases identical to TRBD1. This CDR3 has 17 amino acids. Germline CDR1 reads LGHNT; CDR2 reads FRNRAP. The V and J ends lost 1 base and 1 base, in that order; junction bases with no gene match: 4. The CDR3 sequence is CASGLGPGQGANTEAFF. In nucleotides, the CDR3 is TGTGCTAGTGGTTTGGGACCGGGACAGGGGGCGAACACTGAAGCTTTCTTT.

J is TRBJ2-1 and V is TRBV4-3; 13 nucleotides agree with TRBD2. The V gene's germline CDR1 is LGHNA and CDR2 YSLEER. J was trimmed by 9 bases and V by 0 bases; bases with no gene match: 11. CDR3 length: 18 amino acids. DNA for the CDR3: TGCGCCAGCAGCCAAGAGTTACAGATGGGACTAGCGGGGACTGAGCAGTTCTTC. Protein: CASSQELQMGLAGTEQFF.

The chain has TRBV5-1 and TRBJ2-5, with 10 bases that match TRBD1. The germline CDR1 and CDR2 sequences are SGHRS and YFSETQ. The length of the CDR3 is 14 residues. The J segment lost 5 bases and the V segment lost 6 bases, leaving 7 bases of the junction unmatched. CDR3 sequence: CASTMTGGQETQYF. The CDR3 DNA sequence: TGCGCCAGCACTATGACAGGGGGCCAGGAGACCCAGTACTTC.

The V call is TRBV6-5, the J call TRBJ2-7; 11 bases line up with TRBD1. This CDR3 is 14 amino acids long. The V gene's germline CDR1 is MNHEY and CDR2 SVGAGI. V lost 6 bases, J lost 5 bases, and 6 bases stayed unmatched. The CDR3 protein is CASSPGQGVHEQYF. The CDR3 DNA sequence: TGTGCCAGCAGCCCGGGACAGGGGGTCCACGAGCAGTACTTC.